Below, 21 T cell receptor beta chains from the same sample are listed, as sequenced in a study of a mutant IDH1 vaccine in newly diagnosed glioma. For these receptors, no antigen is known. Generated by immunoSEQ multiplex PCR, the TCRdb table keeps only in-frame clones and is missing some. Among 35,000 to 45,000 clones listed, roughly 80% were seen once. Described time point: week 11, during vaccination. Vaccination used 300 ug of mutant IDH1 20-mer peptide per dose, with topical imiquimod. The sequencing here drew on peripheral blood mononuclear cells (PBMCs), taken from a glioma patient whose treatment included an IDH1 peptide vaccine. Source of these receptors: a woman aged 25 to 39 with glioma. Some clones in this sample may be carry-over from other donors' samples.

V gene TRBV27 combines with J gene TRBJ2-3; TRBD2 matches 14 bases. Germline V lookup: CDR1 MNHEY, CDR2 SMNVEV (reference sequence). The CDR3 totals 18 residues. Losses at the gene ends were 3 bases for V and 4 bases for J; bases not matched to a gene: 9. CDR3 sequence: CASSFGLAGGSWADTQYF. In nucleotides, the CDR3 is TGTGCCAGCAGTTTCGGACTAGCGGGAGGCAGCTGGGCAGATACGCAGTATTTT.

The genes are TRBV10-1 and TRBJ1-1; D might be TRBD1 (5 bases). The CDR3 is made up of 14 amino acids. Trimming removed 3 bases at V and 0 bases at J, with 8 bases between. Germline V CDR1 and CDR2: WNHNN, SYGVQD (reference sequence). The DNA for the CDR3 is TGCGCCAGCAGTGACGACAGCCTGAACACTGAAGCTTTCTTT. Amino acids: CASSDDSLNTEAFF.

The genes are TRBV30 and TRBJ2-7; no firm D call. Germline V CDR1 and CDR2: GTSNPN, SVGIG (reference sequence). The CDR3 extends over 13 amino acids. V was cut by 4 bases and J by 3 bases, with 13 bases left in between. The CDR3 reads CAWTPRAYYEQYF. The CDR3 DNA follows: TGTGCCTGGACCCCCCGGGCCTACTACGAGCAGTACTTC.

The chain couples TRBV29-1 to TRBJ2-1, with a tentative D call TRBD2 (5 bases). The CDR3 is 15 residues long. V was clipped by 6 bases and J by 7 bases, with 22 bases between them. Germline V gene sequence: CDR1 SQVTM, CDR2 ANQGSEA. This CDR3 reads CSVRQAGPIGNEQFF. The CDR3 nucleotides read TGCAGCGTCAGGCAGGCGGGCCCCATCGGTAATGAGCAGTTCTTC.

The V call is TRBV19, the J call TRBJ1-1, with D perhaps matching TRBD1 (6 bases). CDR3 length: 15 amino acids. The germline gives CDR1 LNHDA, CDR2 SQIVND (reference sequence). The V end was cut by 8 bases, the J end by 0 bases, with 16 bases between. The CDR3 sequence is CASSALGQMNTEAFF. The CDR3 DNA reads TGTGCCAGTTCTGCCCTCGGACAGATGAACACTGAAGCTTTCTTT.

The chain has TRBV10-3 and TRBJ2-6, with 7 bases lining up with TRBD1. CDR1 ENHRY and CDR2 SYGVKD come from the germline V gene. J gave up 3 bases and V 7 bases, and 15 bases lay outside the gene matches. The CDR3 sequence is 18 residues long. CDR3 amino acids: CAITGQALHGSGANVLTF. The DNA of the CDR3 is TGTGCCATCACCGGACAGGCGCTCCACGGTAGTGGGGCCAACGTCCTGACTTTC.

This clone showed up just once. The chain uses TRBV9 and TRBJ2-7; D not resolved. With 0 bases removed from V and 0 bases from J, the gap between germline ends came to 10 bases. The CDR3 sequence is 15 residues long. Per germline, CDR1 SGDLS and CDR2 YYNGEE. The DNA of the CDR3 is TGTGCCAGCAGCGTAGCCCCTGGGGACTCCTACGAGCAGTACTTC. The encoded protein is CASSVAPGDSYEQYF.

A single count supports this clone. The chain has TRBV7-2 and TRBJ2-1; 8 bases are shared with TRBD2. With 1 base clipped from V and 4 bases from J, the junction kept 6 bases outside the gene matches. The germline gives CDR1 SGHTA, CDR2 FQGNSA. The CDR3 length is 16 residues. The chain's CDR3 is CASSLEGERGYNEQFF. The CDR3 nucleotides are TGTGCCAGCAGCTTAGAAGGGGAGCGGGGGTACAATGAGCAGTTCTTC.

The chain has TRBV19 and TRBJ2-5, with D possibly being TRBD1 (6 bases). The CDR3 contains 16 residues. Germline V lookup: CDR1 LNHDA, CDR2 SQIVND (reference sequence). Trimming removed 0 bases from V and 5 bases from J, with 16 bases in between. DNA for the CDR3: TGTGCCAGTAGTATAGACAGGGGCGAGATGCAGGAGACCCAGTACTTC. This gives the protein CASSIDRGEMQETQYF.

This rearrangement joins TRBV7-2 to TRBJ1-2; D remains unclear. The CDR3 totals 15 residues. Per the germline V gene, CDR1 is SGHTA and CDR2 is FQGNSA. V was clipped by 6 bases and J by 5 bases, with 19 bases between them. The CDR3 here is CASSRGPGANYGYTF. The CDR3 region has the DNA TGTGCCAGCAGTCGAGGCCCGGGAGCCAATTATGGCTACACCTTC.

The V call is TRBV7-9, the J call TRBJ1-1; a weak D match, TRBD1 (5 bases). Germline CDR1 is SEHNR and CDR2 is FQNEAQ (reference sequence). Trimming pared 5 bases from V and 5 bases from J, leaving 18 bases between. The CDR3 has 15 amino acids. CDR3 nucleotide sequence: TGTGCCAGCAGCCCACCATGGGGGGGTGGAACTGAAGCTTTCTTT. Translating it yields CASSPPWGGGTEAFF.

This chain joins TRBV19 and TRBJ2-7; 8 bases are a match to TRBD2. The CDR3 extends over 16 amino acids. Per germline, CDR1 LNHDA and CDR2 SQIVND (reference sequence). Unmatched junction bases numbered 11, after V lost 4 bases and J lost 3 bases. This CDR3 is CASSTGGAGASYEQYF. The CDR3, as DNA: TGTGCCAGTAGTACCGGTGGAGCGGGAGCCAGCTACGAGCAGTACTTC. Combining the CDR3 with reference TRBV19 and TRBJ2-7 gives the whole variable domain DGGITQSPKYLFRKEGQNVTLSCEQNLNHDAMYWYRQDPGQGLRLIYYSQIVNDFQKGDIAEGYSVSREKKESFPLTVTSAQKNPTAFYLCASSTGGAGASYEQYFGPGTRLTVT.

The V and J genes are TRBV6-5 and TRBJ1-5; a weak D match, TRBD1 (5 bases). V gave up 0 bases and J gave up 6 bases, with 12 bases separating them. The CDR3 sequence is 15 residues long. Germline CDR1 reads MNHEY; CDR2 reads SVGAGI. The CDR3 protein is CASSYSRPGSQPQHF. The CDR3 DNA follows: TGTGCCAGCAGTTACTCGAGGCCAGGGTCTCAGCCCCAGCATTTT.

The chain is built from TRBV9 and TRBJ2-5, with 10 bases lining up with TRBD1. V shed 2 bases, J shed 5 bases, and the junction held 3 bases outside the gene matches. CDR3 length: 14 amino acids. Germline assignment: CDR1 SGDLS and CDR2 YYNGEE. CDR3 DNA: TGTGCCAGCAGCGTGACAGGGGGCGGGGAGACCCAGTACTTC. Residues: CASSVTGGGETQYF.

CDR3 region: CASSLSRGANSPLHF. CDR3 sequence (DNA): TGTGCCAGCAGCCTTTCCAGGGGGGCGAATTCACCCCTCCACTTT. The chain employs TRBV14 and TRBJ1-6; 7 nucleotides match TRBD1. Germline V gives CDR1 SGHDN, CDR2 FVKESK. The CDR3 runs to 15 residues. After removal of 4 bases from V and 7 bases from J, the junction contained 7 bases not matched to a gene.

The rearrangement joins TRBV18 to TRBJ2-6; 9 nucleotides match TRBD1. Trimming cost V 6 bases and J 2 bases; bases outside gene matches: 8. Germline CDR1 and CDR2: KGHSH and LQKENI. The CDR3 loop spans 17 amino acids. CDR3 amino acids: CASSQGQGAAGANVLTF. The CDR3 bases are TGTGCCAGCTCGCAGGGACAGGGTGCTGCTGGGGCCAACGTCCTGACTTTC.

The chain uses TRBV11-3 and TRBJ2-2, with D perhaps TRBD2 (6 bases). The CDR3 totals 15 residues. The germline V and J ends were trimmed by 4 bases and 4 bases, with 13 bases remaining between them. CDR1 and CDR2 (germline): SGHNT, YENEEA. The CDR3 region has the DNA TGTGCCAGCAGCTCCCATCTCGGGGGCACCGGGGAGCTGTTTTTT. It specifies CASSSHLGGTGELFF.

This chain connects TRBV6-5 to TRBJ2-1; D uncertain. The length of the CDR3 is 14 residues. Trimming stripped 2 bases from V and 5 bases from J, with 10 bases between. Germline V gene lookup returns CDR1 MNHEY and CDR2 SVGAGI. The CDR3 sequence is CASSYAIGDNEQFF. CDR3 in DNA: TGTGCCAGCAGTTACGCCATCGGAGACAATGAGCAGTTCTTC.

The V and J genes are TRBV18 and TRBJ1-5, with 11 bases that match TRBD1. Looked up from germline, CDR1 is KGHSH and CDR2 is LQKENI. This CDR3 region has 15 residues. V lost 6 bases to trimming and J lost 4 bases; unmatched junction nucleotides: 5. This CDR3 is CASSPGQGENQPQHF. DNA for the CDR3: TGTGCCAGCTCGCCGGGACAGGGGGAGAATCAGCCCCAGCATTTT.

The rearrangement uses TRBV5-4 and TRBJ1-2, with 7 nucleotides matching TRBD1. The length of the CDR3 is 14 residues. Germline V gene sequence: CDR1 SGHNT, CDR2 YYREEE (reference sequence). Trimming took 2 bases from V and 7 from J; bases not matched to a gene: 8. The DNA for the CDR3 is TGTGCCAGCAGCTTCACAGGGGCCGGGGGTGGCTACACCTTC. Its translation: CASSFTGAGGGYTF.

V and J are TRBV9 and TRBJ2-3; either TRBD1 or TRBD2 may fit D (6 bases each). The CDR3 is made up of 16 amino acids. Germline assignment: CDR1 SGDLS and CDR2 YYNGEE. V was pared by 2 bases and J by 3 bases, with 16 bases between. This CDR3 is CASSVGAGPRTDTQYF. The CDR3 nucleotides are TGTGCCAGCAGCGTGGGGGCGGGACCGCGAACAGATACGCAGTATTTT.